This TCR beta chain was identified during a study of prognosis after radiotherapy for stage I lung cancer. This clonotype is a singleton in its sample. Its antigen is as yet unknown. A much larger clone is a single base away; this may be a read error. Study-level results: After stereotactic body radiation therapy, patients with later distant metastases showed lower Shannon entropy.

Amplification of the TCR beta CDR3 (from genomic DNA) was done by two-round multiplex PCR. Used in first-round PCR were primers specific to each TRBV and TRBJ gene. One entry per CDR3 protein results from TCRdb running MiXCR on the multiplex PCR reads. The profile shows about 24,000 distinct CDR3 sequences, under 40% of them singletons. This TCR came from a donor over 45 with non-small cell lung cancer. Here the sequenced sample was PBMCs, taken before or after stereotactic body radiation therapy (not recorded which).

Here the CDR3 reads CATRRGFLGANTEAFF. CDR3 DNA: TGTGCCACCAGAAGAGGCTTCTTGGGAGCGAACACTGAAGCTTTCTTT. The rearrangement links TRBV15 to TRBJ1-1; D unresolved. The CDR3 extends over 16 amino acids. Looked up from germline, CDR1 is LNHNV and CDR2 is YYDKDF (reference sequence). The full variable domain, its missing parts supplied by reference TRBV15 and TRBJ1-1, is DAMVIQNPRYQVTQFGKPVTLSCSQTLNHNVMYWYQQKSSQAPKLLFHYYDKDFNNEADTPDNFQSRRPNTSFCFLDIRSPGLGDTAMYLCATRRGFLGANTEAFFGQGTRLTVV.